This T cell receptor (beta chain) was recovered during a study of blood T cell repertoires in COVID-19 (dated by TCRdb to the early 2020s). With regard to the full study: Samples from collaborators originated in the United States, Italy and Spain and spanned both the acute and convalescent phases of COVID-19. The material from the prospective study consisted of cDNA or gDNA derived from T cells, B-cell-depleted T cells, or PBMCs. Subjects who had been exposed to COVID-19, were actively infected with it, or had recovered from it provided the deeply sampled blood TCRbeta repertoires that made up the dataset. The repertoires were released in a freely available public database intended as a resource for research on the immune response to SARS-CoV-2. The samples were drawn from the first 160 participants of the ongoing ImmuneRACE study and from 1,254 subjects provided by 6 global collaborators. A de-identified subject ID, COVID-19 status, age in years and sex were almost always included in the sample metadata. HLA class I and class II types, where available, came from metadata supplied by the sample provider rather than from assay-based typing.

Broad study findings and their caveats: The quantity of clinical and demographic metadata differed by source and by participant and was supplied without curation.

TCRbeta CDR3 regions were amplified from genomic DNA using the immunoSEQ Assay, a bias-controlled multiplex PCR. The original methods were these. The number of nucleated cells in each sample was estimated by amplification of reference gene primers within the assay. To quantify the absolute abundance of each unique TCRbeta CDR3 rearrangement, sequence reads were collapsed and filtered. For each sample, productive Simpson clonality was calculated as the square root of Simpson's diversity index across productive rearrangements. What TCRdb holds here is the immuneACCESS table cut down to in-frame rearrangements. Part of the clones is not present; checked against another copy, under half of the missing clones reflect an unresolved V gene, and the others are unexplained. V and J calls and clone size come straight from that table; D and trimming were deduced from the DNA. The sample data list roughly 250,000 clones, and approximately 84% of these were observed just once. The top ten clones comprise 15% to 19% of the sample.

Taken from cysteine to phenylalanine, the CDR3 has 15 residues. The kept DNA is CDR3 alone, 45 bases in frame from the first base. From V the trimming removes 5 bases and from J it removes 1 base, while the gene matches leave 4 bases of the junction unaccounted for. CDR1 and CDR2 (LNHDA, SQIVND) derive from the germline V gene (reference sequence). A note on this clone: The antigen it binds to is not known. No base qualities exist here, and no much larger clone lies one base off it.

At one collaborating source in Seattle, patients were enrolled during active infection and were followed longitudinally through the course of disease. The collaborating institutions used their own protocols to collect whole blood in K2EDTA tubes. For TCRbeta analysis, collaborators shipped samples as frozen whole blood, isolated PBMCs, or DNA extracted from either of those sample types. The rearranged segments are TRBV19 and TRBJ2-3, with 9 bases matching TRBD1. The TCR was taken from a person between 65 and 80 years old with COVID-19, enrolled during active disease. What was sequenced was peripheral blood. The CDR3: CASSLQGAGTDTQYF. The DNA sequence is TGTGCCAGTAGTTTACAGGGGGCTGGCACAGATACGCAGTATTTT.